Below, 26 T cell receptor beta chains from the same sample are listed, as sequenced in a study of OX40 agonist ivuxolimab in advanced cancers. The data were produced by immunoSEQ multiplex PCR, yet TCRdb's version contains in-frame clones alone and is incomplete. The sample includes more than 70,000 clones, 81% of them seen just once. The sample consisted of CD4+ or CD8+ T cells sorted from blood, taken in a trial of the OX40 agonist ivuxolimab. The source of these receptors is an adult with an advanced solid tumor such as melanoma, head and neck, liver or kidney cancer.

The rearrangement joins TRBV5-8 to TRBJ1-2; TRBD1 is a possible D gene (5 bases). This CDR3 is 15 amino acids long. V was trimmed by 3 bases and J by 8 bases, leaving 20 bases between them. Germline V gene lookup returns CDR1 SGHTS and CDR2 YDEGEE. The CDR3 DNA is TGTGCCAGCAGCTCCAACCCGACAGCTCTAGGAGGCTACACCTTC. Its translation is CASSSNPTALGGYTF.

This clone was recorded once. The V and J genes are TRBV18 and TRBJ1-5, with D unclear. V was pared by 6 bases and J by 1 base, with 7 bases between. There are 13 residues in the CDR3. Germline V CDR1 and CDR2: KGHSH, LQKENI. The CDR3 nucleotides read TGTGCCAGCTCCCGAGAGAGCAATCAGCCCCAGCATTTT. It translates to CASSRESNQPQHF.

The chain carries TRBV15 and TRBJ1-1, with D unresolved. The germline gives CDR1 LNHNV, CDR2 YYDKDF (reference sequence). Trimming shortened V by 4 bases and J by 0 bases, and 12 bases separated the two germline ends. The CDR3 is 15 amino acids. CDR3 coding DNA: TGTGCCACCAGCAAGTATGGTAGCCTGAACACTGAAGCTTTCTTT. This encodes CATSKYGSLNTEAFF.

This clone has only one observation. A much larger clone differs from this one at a single base, so this may be a read error. The V and J genes are TRBV7-7 and TRBJ1-1; D is ambiguous. With 2 bases removed from V and 1 base from J, the gap between germline ends came to 5 bases. The CDR3 contains 13 residues. Germline V gives CDR1 SSHAT, CDR2 FNYEAQ (reference sequence). CDR3 in amino acids: CASSLTANTEAFF. The CDR3 DNA reads as TGTGCCAGCAGCTTAACAGCGAACACTGAAGCTTTCTTT.

This rearrangement joins TRBV18 to TRBJ2-2, with 9 bases aligning to TRBD2. Germline loops: CDR1 KGHSH, CDR2 LQKENI. The CDR3 spans 17 residues. With V trimmed by 3 bases and J by 0 bases, 5 bases remained unmatched. The CDR3 DNA follows: TGTGCCAGCTCACCCAATAGCGGGGGAACGAACACCGGGGAGCTGTTTTTT. It specifies CASSPNSGGTNTGELFF.

This clone is classed as medium-sized. The chain carries TRBV14 and TRBJ2-5, with D perhaps TRBD1 (6 bases). Germline CDR1 reads SGHDN; CDR2 reads FVKESK. The V end was cut by 5 bases, the J end by 5 bases, with 15 bases between. This CDR3 is built from 14 residues. The CDR3 bases are TGTGCCAGCAGCGTCCCAGGGGCAAGGGAGACCCAGTACTTC. Its translation is CASSVPGARETQYF.

J is TRBJ2-7 and V is TRBV19, with no clear D. This CDR3 spans 13 amino acids. Trimming took 1 base from V and 4 from J, leaving 8 bases between them. Germline CDR1 reads LNHDA; CDR2 reads SQIVND (reference sequence). The CDR3 reads CASSIAPGYEQYF. CDR3 in DNA: TGTGCCAGTAGTATAGCCCCGGGTTACGAGCAGTACTTC.

V usage is TRBV5-1 and J usage is TRBJ1-1; 7 bases line up with TRBD1. The V and J ends lost 0 bases and 4 bases, in that order; junction bases with no gene match: 3. The CDR3 runs 14 residues. Germline CDR1 is SGHRS and CDR2 is YFSETQ. CDR3 in DNA: TGCGCCAGCAGCTTGGAGCAGGGGGTCACTGAAGCTTTCTTT. Its protein product is CASSLEQGVTEAFF.

This clone occurred a few times. In nucleotides, the CDR3 is TGTGCCAGCAGATCAGGACAGGGGGATCAGCCCCAGCATTTT. It encodes CASRSGQGDQPQHF. J is TRBJ1-5 and V is TRBV6-1, with 10 bases matching TRBD1. Germline V lookup: CDR1 MNHNS, CDR2 SASEGT. The trim removed 6 bases at V and 5 bases at J, leaving 4 bases unmatched. This CDR3 spans 14 amino acids.

V and J are TRBV5-1 and TRBJ2-7; 9 positions match TRBD1. The germline V gene encodes CDR1 SGHRS and CDR2 YFSETQ. This CDR3 has 15 amino acids. V lost 2 bases to trimming and J lost 3 bases; unmatched junction nucleotides: 6. Here the CDR3 DNA reads TGCGCCAGCAGCTTAGCCGGGACAGGGAACTACGAGCAGTACTTC. It encodes CASSLAGTGNYEQYF.

The rearrangement links TRBV9 to TRBJ2-5; D remains ambiguous. In germline, CDR1 is SGDLS, CDR2 YYNGEE. V lost 0 bases to trimming and J lost 5 bases, with 11 bases between them. The CDR3 runs 14 residues. CDR3 in amino acids: CASSVALARETQYF. The CDR3 nucleotides are TGTGCCAGCAGCGTAGCTTTAGCTCGGGAGACCCAGTACTTC. Using reference TRBV9 and TRBJ2-5 for the parts outside the CDR3, the full variable domain is DSGVTQTPKHLITATGQRVTLRCSPRSGDLSVYWYQQSLDQGLQFLIQYYNGEERAKGNILERFSAQQFPDLHSELNLSSLELGDSALYFCASSVALARETQYFGPGTRLLVL.

This clone was picked up a small number of times. The chain carries TRBV11-3 and TRBJ2-4, with no clear D. Germline CDR1 is SGHNT and CDR2 is YENEEA. The V end lost 5 bases, the J end lost 6 bases, and 26 bases lay between the germline ends. CDR3 length: 18 amino acids. CDR3 sequence (DNA): TGTGCCAGCAGCCCTCGGACCTGGGCAGGAAACTCTGGAAACATTCAGTACTTC. As protein: CASSPRTWAGNSGNIQYF.

This chain connects TRBV5-4 to TRBJ2-7; 8 nucleotides match TRBD1. With 4 bases clipped from V and 4 bases from J, the junction kept 7 bases outside the gene matches. The CDR3 length is 14 residues. CDR1 is SGHNT and CDR2 is YYREEE in the germline V gene (reference sequence). CDR3 region: CASSADRGLYEQYF. The CDR3 bases are TGTGCCAGCAGCGCCGACAGGGGCCTTTACGAGCAGTACTTC.

The chain has TRBV27 and TRBJ1-2; the match to TRBD1 covers 9 bases. The CDR3 consists of 14 residues. The V gene's germline CDR1 is MNHEY and CDR2 SMNVEV (reference sequence). The J segment lost 4 bases and the V segment lost 6 bases, leaving 6 bases of the junction unmatched. As DNA, the CDR3 is TGTGCCAGCAGGGGGACAGGGAGCTCCTATGGCTACACCTTC. Its protein is CASRGTGSSYGYTF.

The chain joins TRBV7-3 to TRBJ2-1, with D unclear. Per the germline V gene, CDR1 is SGHTA and CDR2 is FQGTGA. Trimming took 8 bases from V and 5 from J, leaving 13 bases between them. This CDR3 contains 13 residues. The CDR3 sequence: CASGGSRNNEQFF. The CDR3 nucleotides are TGTGCCAGCGGTGGTAGCAGAAACAATGAGCAGTTCTTC.

This clone showed up just once. V gene TRBV19 combines with J gene TRBJ1-5; D gene ambiguous. In germline, CDR1 is LNHDA, CDR2 SQIVND (reference sequence). This CDR3 is 20 amino acids long. Trimming removed 6 bases from V and 3 bases from J, with 30 bases in between. CDR3 DNA: TGTGCCAGTAGAGAAGGGATCGGCAGGAAGGGCGGCCCACCCAATCAGCCCCAGCATTTT. It is translated as CASREGIGRKGGPPNQPQHF. Full variable domain (rest looked up from reference TRBV19 and TRBJ1-5): DGGITQSPKYLFRKEGQNVTLSCEQNLNHDAMYWYRQDPGQGLRLIYYSQIVNDFQKGDIAEGYSVSREKKESFPLTVTSAQKNPTAFYLCASREGIGRKGGPPNQPQHFGDGTRLSIL.

The chain couples TRBV13 to TRBJ1-1; no definite D call. CDR3 length: 14 residues. Germline values: CDR1 PRHDT, CDR2 FYEKMQ (reference sequence). Trimming pared 4 bases from V and 0 bases from J, leaving 9 bases between. The CDR3 coding sequence is TGTGCCAGCAGCTACCGACCACTGAACACTGAAGCTTTCTTT. This gives the protein CASSYRPLNTEAFF.

A single count supports this clone. The V gene is TRBV9, the J gene TRBJ2-7; 7 bases agree with TRBD2. Germline CDR1 and CDR2: SGDLS and YYNGEE. This CDR3 contains 15 residues. V was pared by 0 bases and J by 2 bases, with 5 bases of the junction left unmatched. CDR3 sequence (DNA): TGTGCCAGCAGCGTAGAGAGCGGGGATACCTACGAGCAGTACTTC. It specifies CASSVESGDTYEQYF.

This clone came up once. The J gene is TRBJ1-1, the V gene TRBV4-1; no definite D call. With 3 bases removed from V and 5 bases from J, the gap between germline ends came to 16 bases. CDR3 size: 15 residues. CDR1 is MGHRA and CDR2 is YSYEKL in the germline V gene. The CDR3 DNA reads as TGCGCCAGCAGCCAGGCTCCATCGACCAGGACTGAAGCTTTCTTT. Its translation: CASSQAPSTRTEAFF.

The chain is built from TRBV7-9 and TRBJ1-5; D gene ambiguous. Germline lookup yields CDR1 SEHNR and CDR2 FQNEAQ (reference sequence). V was cut by 5 bases and J by 3 bases, with 11 bases left in between. The CDR3 is 14 residues long. CDR3 nucleotides: TGTGCCAGCAGCCCCCAAGGGAACAATCAGCCCCAGCATTTT. This translates into CASSPQGNNQPQHF.

The V call is TRBV15, the J call TRBJ1-1; tentative D call: TRBD1 (5 bases). V was cut by 1 base and J by 1 base, with 10 bases left in between. Germline lookup yields CDR1 LNHNV and CDR2 YYDKDF (reference sequence). The CDR3 length is 15 residues. CDR3 region: CATSRGWGGNTEAFF. As DNA, the CDR3 is TGTGCCACCAGCAGAGGTTGGGGCGGGAACACTGAAGCTTTCTTT.

This clone was detected a few times. The V and J genes are TRBV29-1 and TRBJ1-1; weak D call: TRBD1 (5 bases). The CDR3 totals 12 residues. Trimming left V 6 bases short and J 1 base short, with 9 bases between. Looked up from germline, CDR1 is SQVTM and CDR2 is ANQGSEA. The DNA of the CDR3 is TGCAGCGTCAGGACACCGAACACTGAAGCTTTCTTT. It translates to CSVRTPNTEAFF.

The chain has TRBV18 and TRBJ2-1; D not resolved. Deletions cut 2 bases from V and 0 bases from J, with 11 bases between. This CDR3 comprises 16 residues. Germline CDR1 reads KGHSH; CDR2 reads LQKENI. The CDR3 protein is CASSPVGQSSYNEQFF. As DNA, the CDR3 is TGTGCCAGCTCACCAGTAGGTCAAAGCTCCTACAATGAGCAGTTCTTC.

V and J are TRBV30 and TRBJ1-4, with 7 nucleotides matching TRBD1. The length of the CDR3 is 14 residues. Losses at the gene ends were 3 bases for V and 5 bases for J; bases not matched to a gene: 6. Germline loops: CDR1 GTSNPN, CDR2 SVGIG (reference sequence). The CDR3: CAWSEGQRNEKLFF. The CDR3 nucleotides are TGTGCCTGGAGCGAGGGACAGAGGAATGAAAAACTGTTTTTT.

This chain uses TRBV9 with TRBJ1-6; D may be TRBD1 (5 bases). CDR1 is SGDLS, CDR2 YYNGEE, per germline. V was cut by 4 bases and J by 9 bases, with 20 bases left in between. The CDR3 sequence is 16 residues long. The CDR3 DNA reads as TGTGCCAGCAGCCCCCAGGGCGGGCAGGAGGGTTCACCCCTCCACTTT. Protein: CASSPQGGQEGSPLHF.

The genes are TRBV5-1 and TRBJ2-1, with 10 bases lining up with TRBD2. V lost 4 bases, J lost 7 bases, and 8 bases stayed unmatched. Germline values: CDR1 SGHRS, CDR2 YFSETQ. CDR3 length: 15 residues. The CDR3 sequence is CASSAEPSGGNEQFF. As DNA, the CDR3 is TGCGCCAGCAGCGCCGAACCTAGCGGGGGTAATGAGCAGTTCTTC.